This TCR beta chain was observed in a study of T cells in localized non-small cell lung cancer. Here immunoSEQ multiplex PCR was the method, and the copy in TCRdb shows in-frame clones only, minus some. This sample yields tens of thousands of clones, of which approximately 80% are seen a single time; roughly 9.8% belongs to the top ten. Remarks on this clone: Its specificity is unknown.

Trimming took 3 bases from V and 3 from J; bases not matched to a gene: 5. CDR3 length equals 14 residues. Study-wide points: Highest T cell clonality was seen in uninvolved adjacent lung, surpassing that measured in tumor.

This specimen consisted of peripheral blood, obtained before any cancer treatment. This clonotype originated in a female donor older than 55 with stage I lung adenocarcinoma. This chain connects TRBV23-1 to TRBJ2-7; 7 bases map to TRBD1. TRBV23-1 is an ORF; its function is uncertain. The CDR3 sequence is CASSQSTGLYEQYF. The DNA of the CDR3 is TGCGCCAGCAGTCAGTCGACAGGGCTCTACGAGCAGTACTTC.